This TCR beta chain came from a study of read filtering for tumor transcriptome and immune sequencing. Study at large: IR-seq gave about 3.5 to 10.27 million TCR reads per sample; RNA-seq gave about 80 to 1273.

This clonotype was picked up many times. What it recognizes is unknown. Findings and caveats of the study: IR-seq and RNA-seq agreed better without single-read clonotypes. Even smaller IR-seq throughput identified most shared clonotypes.

Trimming removed 4 bases from V and 5 bases from J, with 11 bases in between. Germline V gene lookup returns CDR1 SGHVS and CDR2 FQNEAQ. This CDR3 is built from 14 residues. From about 400 ng of RNA, a library with molecular barcoded alpha/delta and beta/gamma adaptors was made. Via MiXCR, TCRdb re-called the reads, giving one row per CDR3 protein. Of 30,000 to 50,000 distinct CDR3 sequences listed, 10% to 15% are singletons. The sample taken for sequencing was a population of CD138-negative cells sorted from bone marrow. The rearrangement uses TRBV7-8 and TRBJ2-2; a weak D match, TRBD1 (5 bases). This sequence was found in a donor aged 40 or over with multiple myeloma. CDR3 in DNA: TGTGCCAGCAGCTGGGGCGTCGGGACCGGGGAGCTGTTTTTT. Translating it yields CASSWGVGTGELFF. The full variable domain, completed using reference TRBV7-8 and TRBJ2-2, is GAGVSQSPRYKVAKRGQDVALRCDPISGHVSLFWYQQALGQGPEFLTYFQNEAQLDKSGLPSDRFFAERPEGSVSTLKIQRTQQEDSAVYLCASSWGVGTGELFFGEGSRLTVL.